A selection of T cell receptor beta chains follows, all from one sample in a study of T cells after yellow fever vaccination. Each CDR3 protein is one row after TCRdb ran MiXCR on the 5' RACE reads. The sample yields nearly 300,000 distinct CDR3 sequences, approximately 10% seen once. The specimen comprised CD4+ T cells sorted from PBMCs, sampled 5 days after the yellow fever booster vaccination. The receptor source for this set is a man younger than 35 who received the YFV17D yellow fever vaccine. The CDR3 runs from the conserved cysteine through the conserved F or W. D genes are given only for firm matches. Clone sizes are given selectively: once, few, many, or a class where the clone is expanded.

>TRBV5-5|TRBJ1-1|-|few
TGTGCCAGCAGCCTGGGACCCGTACGAACTGAAGCTTTCTTT
CASSLGPVRTEAFF
>TRBV6-2/TRBV6-3|TRBJ1-1|-|-
TGTGCCAGCAGTGGAGTAATGAACACTGAAGCTTTCTTT
CASSGVMNTEAFF
>TRBV15|TRBJ2-1|TRBD1|-
TGTGCCACCAGCAGATCGATGGGACAGTCGGGCTTTTCCCCCTACAATGAGCAGTTCTTC
CATSRSMGQSGFSPYNEQFF
>TRBV5-4|TRBJ2-3|-|few
TGTGCCAGCAGCTTTCGGCGGGGTGGAGATACGCAGTATTTT
CASSFRRGGDTQYF
>TRBV10-1|TRBJ2-7|-|many
TGCGCCAGCAGTGAGTCGATTGGGGGGACCCCTATTCGGCGGTACTTC
CASSESIGGTPIRRYF
>TRBV18|TRBJ1-5|-|few
TGTGCCAGCTCACCACCGGGCAGGCGAGGCAATCAGCCCCAGCATTTT
CASSPPGRRGNQPQHF
>TRBV20-1|TRBJ2-5|TRBD2|-
TGCAGTGCTAGGGGCCGCGGGGGTCAAGAGACCCAGTACTTC
CSARGRGGQETQYF
>TRBV7-2|TRBJ2-3|-|few
TGTGCCAGCAGCTTAGATCACAGGCTAGCGTATTTT
CASSLDHRLAYF
>TRBV21-1|TRBJ2-2|-|-
TGTGCCAGCATCGCATTCCCCTCTCAGAGACATAACACCGGGGAGCTGTTTTTT
CASIAFPSQRHNTGELFF
>TRBV15|TRBJ1-2|-|-
TGTGCCACCAGCAGAACTCTGAGCGATGGCTACACCTTC
CATSRTLSDGYTF
>TRBV6-5|TRBJ2-5|-|few
TGTGCCAGCAGTTACTCACAGGGGAGGCAGACCCAGTACTTC
CASSYSQGRQTQYF
>TRBV10-3|TRBJ2-7|-|-
TGTGCCATCAGCGCCGGGACGGAAAGCTCCTACGAGCAGTACTTC
CAISAGTESSYEQYF
>TRBV7-2|TRBJ1-2|-|few
TGTGCCAGCAGCCTCCCCGGGGACTATGGCTACACCTTC
CASSLPGDYGYTF
>TRBV5-1|TRBJ2-5|-|-
TGCGCCAGTACGATAGACCAAGAGACCCAGTACTTC
CASTIDQETQYF
>TRBV11-2|TRBJ1-2|-|-
TGTGCCAGCAGCGTAGTGTCTGATGGCTACACCTTC
CASSVVSDGYTF
>TRBV7-2|TRBJ1-6|-|-
TGTGCCAGCAGCTTAGAAGGGGGCTCCTATAATTCACCCCTCCACTTT
CASSLEGGSYNSPLHF
>TRBV7-2|TRBJ2-2|-|-
TGTGCCAGCAGCTCCTGGCCCGGGGAGCTGTTTTTT
CASSSWPGELFF
>TRBV29-1|TRBJ1-2|-|-
TGCAGCGTTGAAGTCGGGGGAGGTGGCTACACCTTC
CSVEVGGGGYTF
>TRBV12-3/TRBV12-4|TRBJ2-1|-|many
TGTGCCAGCAGTCCGGACGGGCGATACAATGAGCAGTTCTTC
CASSPDGRYNEQFF
>TRBV28|TRBJ1-6|TRBD1|-
TGTGCCAGCAGAACGGACAGGGAACCCTATAATTCACCCCTCCACTTT
CASRTDREPYNSPLHF
>TRBV6-2/TRBV6-3|TRBJ2-1|-|-
TGTGCCAGCAGTTATATGGGGGTATGGAATGAGCAGTTCTTC
CASSYMGVWNEQFF
>TRBV12-5|TRBJ1-5|-|few
TGTGCTAGTGGTTTGGTACTGGGTAAGGAATTCGTCAATCAGCCCCAGCATTTT
CASGLVLGKEFVNQPQHF
>TRBV3-1|TRBJ1-5|-|-
TGTGCCAGCAGCCCGGACTGGAATCAGCCCCAGCATTTT
CASSPDWNQPQHF
>TRBV6-5|TRBJ2-3|TRBD1|few
TGTGCCAGCAGCCGAAGACAGGGGATCACAGATACGCAGTATTTT
CASSRRQGITDTQYF
>TRBV20-1|TRBJ2-5|TRBD2|-
TGCAGTGCAAGGGGACTAGCGGGGGAAGAGACCCAGTACTTC
CSARGLAGEETQYF
>TRBV5-1|TRBJ1-1|TRBD1|-
TGCGCCAGCAAGGGACAGGGAGGGAACACTGAAGCTTTCTTT
CASKGQGGNTEAFF
>TRBV5-6|TRBJ1-2|-|-
TGTGCCAGCACCTCGGGGTTTAGCTATGGCTACACCTTC
CASTSGFSYGYTF
>TRBV7-3|TRBJ1-3|-|few
TGTGCCAGCAGCCCCGGGACCTCTGGAAACACCATATATTTT
CASSPGTSGNTIYF
>TRBV12-5|TRBJ2-2|TRBD2|-
TGTGCTAGTGAGCCGGGGAGGGTTGGCACCGGGGAGCTGTTTTTT
CASEPGRVGTGELFF
>TRBV3-1|TRBJ1-2|-|-
TGTGCCAGCAGCCACCTGGGGCAAGATGGCTACACCTTC
CASSHLGQDGYTF
>TRBV6-5|TRBJ2-1|-|many
TGTGCCAGCAGTTATGGTCCCCATGAGCAGTTCTTC
CASSYGPHEQFF
>TRBV3-1|TRBJ2-7|-|-
TGTGCCAGCAGCCAAGATCCTCAAAAACCCTACGAGCAGTACTTC
CASSQDPQKPYEQYF
>TRBV7-2|TRBJ2-7|-|many
TGTGCCAGCAGCCAAGGCACGGGAAAGCAGTACTTC
CASSQGTGKQYF
>TRBV12-3/TRBV12-4|TRBJ1-3|TRBD1|many
TGTGCCAGCAGCAGGGGACAGGGAGTTCTTGGTTCCGGAAACACCATATATTTT
CASSRGQGVLGSGNTIYF
>TRBV7-2|TRBJ1-1|-|-
TGTGCCAGCAGCTTAGTATGGGGAAACACTGAAGCTTTCTTT
CASSLVWGNTEAFF
>TRBV11-2|TRBJ2-1|TRBD2|-
TGTGCCAGCAGCTTCACTAGCGGGTACTACAATGAGCAGTTCTTC
CASSFTSGYYNEQFF
>TRBV4-1|TRBJ1-1|-|few
TGCGCCAGCAGCCAGGCCCAAATCTCTTCTGGATCTGAAGCTTTCTTT
CASSQAQISSGSEAFF
>TRBV6-5|TRBJ2-2|-|-
TGTGCCAGCAGTTACCGCTCCGACAGACCCGGGGAGCTGTTTTTT
CASSYRSDRPGELFF
>TRBV5-4|TRBJ2-3|-|-
TGTGCCAGCAGCCGCGAAGGCGCCTTCACAGATACGCAGTATTTT
CASSREGAFTDTQYF
>TRBV6-2/TRBV6-3|TRBJ2-1|-|-
TGTGCCAGCAGTTACTCCACCCCCGGGCCCATCTACAATGAGCAGTTCTTC
CASSYSTPGPIYNEQFF
>TRBV18|TRBJ1-1|-|many
TGTGCCAGCTCACCATTCGAGTTGGGGGTGGTGAACACTGAAGCTTTCTTT
CASSPFELGVVNTEAFF
>TRBV7-2|TRBJ2-7|-|many
TGTGCCAGCAGCTTAGTGAGAGGGGGGGAACACGAGCAGTACTTC
CASSLVRGGEHEQYF
>TRBV27|TRBJ2-2|-|-
TGTGCCAGCAGTAAAGCTTTACGAACCCTCGTGTCAAACACCGGGGAGCTGTTTTTT
CASSKALRTLVSNTGELFF
>TRBV2|TRBJ2-3|-|-
TGTGCCAGCAGTGGGCGAGGGGCCACCAGTTTACCAGATACGCAGTATTTT
CASSGRGATSLPDTQYF
>TRBV12-3/TRBV12-4|TRBJ1-2|-|-
TGTGCCAGCAGTCCTCAGGTCAGGGGTAACTATGGCTACACCTTC
CASSPQVRGNYGYTF